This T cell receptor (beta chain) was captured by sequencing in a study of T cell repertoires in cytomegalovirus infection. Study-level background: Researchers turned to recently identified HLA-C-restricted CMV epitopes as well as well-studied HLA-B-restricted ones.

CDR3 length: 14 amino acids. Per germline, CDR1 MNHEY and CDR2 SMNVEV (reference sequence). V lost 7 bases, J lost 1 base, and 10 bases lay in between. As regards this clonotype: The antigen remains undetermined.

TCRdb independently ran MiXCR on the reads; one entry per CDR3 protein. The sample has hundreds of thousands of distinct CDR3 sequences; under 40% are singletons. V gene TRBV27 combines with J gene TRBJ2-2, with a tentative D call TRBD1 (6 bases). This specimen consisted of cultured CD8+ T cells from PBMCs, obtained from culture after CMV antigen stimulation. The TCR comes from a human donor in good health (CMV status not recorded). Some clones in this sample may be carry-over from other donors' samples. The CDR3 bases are TGTGCCAGCACCCAGGGACAGAACACCGGGGAGCTGTTTTTT. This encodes CASTQGQNTGELFF.